The text below deals with one TCR beta chain. No cognate antigen has been identified for it. No base-level quality is on record; no much larger clone is a single base apart. These data come from a study of CD8 T cells in ankylosing spondylitis listed by TCRdb under 2017. At the level of the whole study: The study profiled T cell receptor beta repertoires in healthy donors and ankylosing spondylitis patients to find disease-linked TCR variants. The whole study cohort included over a hundred healthy donors and roughly 24 ankylosing spondylitis patients. Peripheral blood samples were taken, and synovial fluid was additionally collected from ankylosing spondylitis patients.

The instrument was an Illumina HiSeq 2500. TCR beta libraries were prepared by quantitative 5'-RACE with molecular barcodes. As for the authors' bioinformatics: Disease-linked TCR variants were identified with a new computational method built on a probabilistic model of VDJ rearrangement. TCRdb handled the public reads itself, with Q25 trimming in fastp and clone calling in MiXCR, and kept productive beta chains. Entries that share a CDR3 protein sequence are merged under the most common genes and DNA. TCRdb's processing, not the authors' own work, is the source of the V and J calls. This sample comprises approximately 190,000 distinct CDR3 sequences, about an eighth of them detected only once. The ten largest clones capture around 10% of the sample. The paper's findings and limits, for the study overall: Blood from ankylosing spondylitis patients appeared to be characterized by a TCR beta motif composed of eight or nine highly homologous amino acid variants. Some motif variants had previously been reported in the synovial fluid and blood of reactive arthritis patients, which suggests shared mechanisms of disease initiation. The disease-linked clones were reported as significantly enriched in matched synovial fluid samples from ankylosing spondylitis patients. In peripheral blood, the disease-linked clones were found at relatively low frequencies and had a CD8+ phenotype.

The V end gives up 5 bases and the J end 0 bases, leaving 4 bases in the junction not matched to a gene. Reading from cysteine to phenylalanine, the CDR3 counts 17 amino acids. CDR3 DNA is the only sequence kept; it has 51 bases, read in frame from the first base. The germline V gene gives CDR1 as KGHDR and CDR2 as SFDVKD. The rearranged segments are TRBV24-1 and TRBJ2-2; 11 nucleotides in the junction match TRBD2. Material for sequencing was blood, either unsorted or a sorted T cell fraction (not recorded which). This sequence was found in a female donor with ankylosing spondylitis or in good health (not recorded which). The CDR3 loop reads CATSGGLAEANTGELFF. The DNA reads TGTGCCACCAGTGGGGGACTAGCGGAGGCGAACACCGGGGAGCTGTTTTTT.